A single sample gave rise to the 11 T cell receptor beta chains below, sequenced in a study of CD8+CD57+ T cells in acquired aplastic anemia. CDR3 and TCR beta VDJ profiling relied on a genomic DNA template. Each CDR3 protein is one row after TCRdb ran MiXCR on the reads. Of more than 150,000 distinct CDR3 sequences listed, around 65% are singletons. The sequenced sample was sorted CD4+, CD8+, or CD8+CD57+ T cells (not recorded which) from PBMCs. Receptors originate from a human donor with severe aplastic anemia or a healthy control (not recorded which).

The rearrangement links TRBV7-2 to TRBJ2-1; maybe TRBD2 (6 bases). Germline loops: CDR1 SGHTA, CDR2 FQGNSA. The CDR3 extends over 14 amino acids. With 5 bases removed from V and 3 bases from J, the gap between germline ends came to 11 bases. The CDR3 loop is CASSTSSDYNEQFF. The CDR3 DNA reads TGTGCCAGCAGCACCTCTAGCGACTACAATGAGCAGTTCTTC.

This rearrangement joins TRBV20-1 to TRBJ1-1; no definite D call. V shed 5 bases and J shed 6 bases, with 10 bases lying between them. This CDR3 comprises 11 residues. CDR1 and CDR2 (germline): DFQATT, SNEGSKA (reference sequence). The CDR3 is CSARLHAEAFF. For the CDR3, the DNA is TGCAGTGCTCGCCTTCATGCTGAAGCTTTCTTT.

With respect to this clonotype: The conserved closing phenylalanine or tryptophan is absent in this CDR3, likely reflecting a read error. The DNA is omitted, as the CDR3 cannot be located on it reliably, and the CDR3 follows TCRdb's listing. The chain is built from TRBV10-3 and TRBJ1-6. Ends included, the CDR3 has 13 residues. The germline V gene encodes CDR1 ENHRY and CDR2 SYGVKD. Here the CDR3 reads CAISGQTGPLRTP.

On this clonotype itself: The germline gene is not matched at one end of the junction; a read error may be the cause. CDR3 DNA: TGTGCCAGCAGCTCATGGCAGGGATACGAGCAGTACTTC. This gives the protein CASSSWQGYEQYF. The chain employs TRBV5-1 and TRBJ2-7, with D possibly matching TRBD1 (5 bases). Germline loops: CDR1 SGHRS, CDR2 YFSETQ. The CDR3 length is 13 residues.

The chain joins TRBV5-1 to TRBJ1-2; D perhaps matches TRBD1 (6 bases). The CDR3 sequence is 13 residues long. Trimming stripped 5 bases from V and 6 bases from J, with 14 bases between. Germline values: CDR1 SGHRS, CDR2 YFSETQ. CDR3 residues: CASRPGQMDGYTF. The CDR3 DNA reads TGCGCCAGCAGGCCAGGACAGATGGATGGCTACACCTTC. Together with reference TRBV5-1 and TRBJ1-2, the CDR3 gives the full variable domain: KAGVTQTPRYLIKTRGQQVTLSCSPISGHRSVSWYQQTPGQGLQFLFEYFSETQRNKGNFPGRFSGRQFSNSRSEMNVSTLELGDSALYLCASRPGQMDGYTFGSGTRLTVV.

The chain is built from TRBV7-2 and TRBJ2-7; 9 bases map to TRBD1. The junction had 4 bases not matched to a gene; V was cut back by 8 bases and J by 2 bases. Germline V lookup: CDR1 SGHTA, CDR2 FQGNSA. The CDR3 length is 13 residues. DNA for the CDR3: TGTGCCAGCGCCAGGGACAGGGCCTACGAGCAGTACTTC. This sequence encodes CASARDRAYEQYF.

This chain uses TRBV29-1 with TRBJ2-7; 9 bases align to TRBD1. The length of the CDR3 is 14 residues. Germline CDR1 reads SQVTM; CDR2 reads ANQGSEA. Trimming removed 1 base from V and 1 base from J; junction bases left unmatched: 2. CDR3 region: CSVEGGTGSYEQYF. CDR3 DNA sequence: TGCAGCGTTGAAGGGGGGACAGGGTCCTACGAGCAGTACTTC.

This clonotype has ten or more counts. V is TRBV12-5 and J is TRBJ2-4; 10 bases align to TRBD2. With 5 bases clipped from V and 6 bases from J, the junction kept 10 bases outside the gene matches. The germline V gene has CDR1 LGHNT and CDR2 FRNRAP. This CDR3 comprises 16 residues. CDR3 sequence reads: CASGLLLAGQGNIQYF. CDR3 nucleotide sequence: TGTGCTAGTGGTCTCCTACTAGCGGGGCAAGGAAACATTCAGTACTTC.

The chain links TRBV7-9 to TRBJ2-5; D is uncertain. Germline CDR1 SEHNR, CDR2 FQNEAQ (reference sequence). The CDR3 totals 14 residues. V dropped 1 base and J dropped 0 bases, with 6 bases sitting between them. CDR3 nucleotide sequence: TGTGCCAGCAGCTTAGAAACGTACCAAGAGACCCAGTACTTC. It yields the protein CASSLETYQETQYF.

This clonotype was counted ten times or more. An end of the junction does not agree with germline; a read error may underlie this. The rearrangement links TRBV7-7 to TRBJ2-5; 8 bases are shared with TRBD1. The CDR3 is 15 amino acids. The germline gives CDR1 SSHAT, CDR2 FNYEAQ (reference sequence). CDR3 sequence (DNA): TGTGCTAGCAGCCGAAACGGACAGGGTATAGAGACCCAGTACTTC. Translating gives CASSRNGQGIETQYF.

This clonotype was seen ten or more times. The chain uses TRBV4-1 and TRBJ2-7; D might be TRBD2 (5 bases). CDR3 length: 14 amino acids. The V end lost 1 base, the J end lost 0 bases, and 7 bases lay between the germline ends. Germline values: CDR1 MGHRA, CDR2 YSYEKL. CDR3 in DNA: TGCGCCAGCAGCCAAGTCGAGGGCTCCTACGAGCAGTACTTC. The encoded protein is CASSQVEGSYEQYF.